This T cell receptor beta chain was captured in a study of response to subunit inactivated influenza vaccine. Study-wide results and limits: With each seasonal influenza vaccination, the authors suggested, few new T cells are recruited.

Per germline, CDR1 SGHRS and CDR2 YFSETQ. Trimming removed 4 bases from V and 2 bases from J; junction bases left unmatched: 4. There are 14 residues in the CDR3. TCRdb recomputed calls from the RT-PCR reads with MiXCR, one row per CDR3 protein. The sample shows roughly 570,000 distinct CDR3 sequences, under 15% of them seen only once. This clonotype was seen a handful of times. Its antigen is as yet unknown. The TCR comes from a man aged 50-60 years who received an inactivated influenza vaccine. The chain combines TRBV5-1 with TRBJ2-3; 7 nucleotides agree with TRBD1. The input for sequencing was PBMCs from blood, taken 40 to 50 days after vaccination. The DNA of the CDR3 is TGCGCCAGCAGCACCGGACAGGACACAGATACGCAGTATTTT. Residues: CASSTGQDTDTQYF.